The 13 T cell receptor beta chains below were found in one sample sequenced in a study of control samples from healthy donors and cancer patients. The protocol was immunoSEQ multiplex PCR, while the TCRdb copy is restricted to in-frame clones and leaves out a portion. The table has about 160,000 clones, 70% to 90% seen once. Specimen: blood. Receptors originate from a man aged 30 to 45 in good health.

This clone was detected many times. The rearrangement uses TRBV19 and TRBJ2-7, with 10 bases matching TRBD1. There are 14 residues in the CDR3. Trimming removed 1 base from V and 4 bases from J; junction bases left unmatched: 1. CDR1 and CDR2 (germline): LNHDA, SQIVND (reference sequence). This chain's CDR3 is CASSIGQGAYEQYF. The CDR3 DNA reads as TGTGCCAGTAGTATAGGACAGGGGGCTTACGAGCAGTACTTC.

This sequence joins TRBV6-2 or TRBV6-3 and TRBJ2-1, with D perhaps assigned TRBD1 or TRBD2 (8 bases each). V was trimmed by 4 bases and J by 3 bases, leaving 22 bases between them. The V gene's germline CDR1 is MNHEY and CDR2 SVGEGT. CDR3 size: 18 residues. The CDR3 sequence: CASSSIRAGDRIYNEQFF. DNA of the CDR3: TGTGCCAGCAGTTCTATTCGAGCGGGGGACAGGATCTACAATGAGCAGTTCTTC.

The CDR3 is CASSLDATPVDEQFF. The CDR3 DNA sequence: TGTGCCAGCAGCTTAGATGCGACTCCGGTCGATGAGCAGTTCTTC. This sequence joins TRBV11-3 and TRBJ2-1, with unresolved D. The CDR3 consists of 15 residues. The germline V and J ends were trimmed by 0 bases and 8 bases, with 14 bases remaining between them. CDR1 and CDR2 (germline): SGHNT, YENEEA.

The rearrangement uses TRBV5-1 and TRBJ2-2; D gene ambiguous. Germline lookup yields CDR1 SGHRS and CDR2 YFSETQ. V lost 6 bases and J lost 0, with 3 bases in between. This CDR3 contains 12 residues. The CDR3 region is CASNANTGELFF. In nucleotides, the CDR3 is TGCGCCAGCAACGCGAACACCGGGGAGCTGTTTTTT.

In regard to this clone: Other DNA sequences from this sample encode an identical CDR3 as well. The chain couples TRBV15 to TRBJ1-5; D uncertain. V lost 0 bases and J 4 bases, leaving 1 base between the germline ends. Germline loops: CDR1 LNHNV, CDR2 YYDKDF (reference sequence). The CDR3 is 12 amino acids. The CDR3 protein is CATSRDNQPQHF. The CDR3 nucleotides are TGTGCCACCAGCAGAGATAATCAGCCCCAGCATTTT. The complete variable domain, with remaining parts taken from reference TRBV15 and TRBJ1-5, reads DAMVIQNPRYQVTQFGKPVTLSCSQTLNHNVMYWYQQKSSQAPKLLFHYYDKDFNNEADTPDNFQSRRPNTSFCFLDIRSPGLGDTAMYLCATSRDNQPQHFGDGTRLSIL.

This clone showed up just once. This chain connects TRBV2 to TRBJ1-1; D is undetermined. The ends were cut back, 1 base at V and 6 bases at J, with 9 bases in the middle. The length of the CDR3 is 13 residues. Germline CDR1 and CDR2: SNHLY and FYNNEI. The CDR3 DNA follows: TGTGCCAGCAGTGAAGAGCGGCAGGCTGAAGCTTTCTTT. Residues: CASSEERQAEAFF.

This chain uses TRBV6-2 or TRBV6-3 with TRBJ1-2; D not certain. The V and J ends lost 3 bases and 4 bases respectively, with 12 bases between them. The CDR3 is made up of 14 amino acids. CDR1 is MNHEY, CDR2 SVGEGT, per germline. As DNA, the CDR3 is TGTGCCAGCAGTTATTCCGGCCTAAGCTATGGCTACACCTTC. Translated: CASSYSGLSYGYTF.

This sequence joins TRBV4-1 and TRBJ2-3; no definite D call. The CDR3 totals 17 residues. V lost 2 bases and J 2 bases, leaving 17 bases between the germline ends. Germline V gives CDR1 MGHRA, CDR2 YSYEKL. CDR3 region: CASSQYASPSNTDTQYF. The CDR3 DNA is TGCGCCAGCAGCCAATACGCCTCACCTTCTAACACAGATACGCAGTATTTT.

The CDR3 bases are TGTGCCAGTATGCCGACAAAAACTTCTAACTATGGCTACACCTTC. Translating gives CASMPTKTSNYGYTF. The V and J genes are TRBV19 and TRBJ1-2; no firm D call. Trimming pared 7 bases from V and 0 bases from J, leaving 15 bases between. The CDR3 consists of 15 residues. Germline V lookup: CDR1 LNHDA, CDR2 SQIVND (reference sequence).

The chain links TRBV7-2 to TRBJ1-1; D not certain. Germline assignment: CDR1 SGHTA and CDR2 FQGNSA. Trimming took off 4 bases at V and 5 bases at J, with 17 bases between the two ends. This CDR3 is 15 amino acids long. The DNA for the CDR3 is TGTGCCAGCAGCTATTCCTTTGGGAAAGGGACTGAAGCTTTCTTT. This translates into CASSYSFGKGTEAFF.

V gene TRBV24-1 combines with J gene TRBJ2-5; D perhaps matches TRBD2 (6 bases). Per the germline V gene, CDR1 is KGHDR and CDR2 is SFDVKD. Deletions cut 0 bases from V and 5 bases from J, with 12 bases between. The CDR3 has 15 residues. The CDR3 region is CATSDLGEAGETQYF. DNA for the CDR3: TGTGCCACCAGTGATTTGGGGGAGGCGGGGGAGACCCAGTACTTC.

The chain carries TRBV6-1 and TRBJ1-2; D remains ambiguous. This CDR3 comprises 15 residues. V shed 2 bases and J shed 0 bases, with 10 bases lying between them. CDR1 and CDR2 (germline): MNHNS, SASEGT. The CDR3 DNA follows: TGTGCCAGCAGTGAATGGTCAGGACCTAACTATGGCTACACCTTC. It yields the protein CASSEWSGPNYGYTF.

This chain uses TRBV7-2 with TRBJ2-2; D remains ambiguous. V lost 4 bases and J 7 bases, leaving 10 bases between the germline ends. The V gene's germline CDR1 is SGHTA and CDR2 FQGNSA. The CDR3 contains 13 residues. The CDR3 sequence is CASSSWHSGELFF. CDR3 bases: TGTGCCAGCAGCTCATGGCATAGCGGGGAGCTGTTTTTT. The full variable domain, with the rest looked up from reference TRBV7-2 and TRBJ2-2, is GAGVSQSPSNKVTEKGKDVELRCDPISGHTALYWYRQSLGQGLEFLIYFQGNSAPDKSGLPSDRFSAERTGGSVSTLTIQRTQQEDSAVYLCASSSWHSGELFFGEGSRLTVL.